This T cell receptor beta chain was recorded in a study of cytomegalovirus exposure and HLA in healthy donors. In regard to this clone: Antigen unknown.

V gave up 1 base and J gave up 8 bases; unmatched junction bases: 10. The CDR3 contains 15 residues. In germline, CDR1 is LNHNV, CDR2 YYDKDF (reference sequence). The study, taken as a whole, reports: A later analysis showed that HLA-associated TCR beta chains had undergone more clonal expansion than equally common others. As was reported, the HLA-A and HLA-B alleles of most subjects were accurately predicted from TCR beta sequences. The authors enumerated 164 TCR beta chains as linked to cytomegalovirus.

Donors had nominal health at sampling but likely had unrecorded immune exposures. Use of 60 Vbeta and 13 Jbeta primers characterized the PCR. Profiled with immunoSEQ multiplex PCR; TCRdb holds only in-frame clones, not every one. The table lists roughly 140,000 clones, roughly 80% of them singletons. Source material: PBMCs. The chain couples TRBV15 to TRBJ1-2, with 7 bases aligning to TRBD1. The source of this sequence is a woman aged 40 to 55 in good health and CMV-seronegative. The CDR3 coding sequence is TGTGCCACCAGCAGAGGACAGGGCGCTGTAGAAGGCTACACCTTC. It encodes CATSRGQGAVEGYTF.